This T cell receptor (beta chain) appears in the sequencing data of a study of shared clonotypes between healthy human individuals (dated by TCRdb to the early 2020s). The study in broad terms: A couple of women and three men aged 18 to 49 years were included in the cohort. For each donor, CD4 naive and CD4 memory were each run on three plates, CD8 naive on two plates, and CD8 memory on one plate. The study deeply sequenced blood TCR repertoires of several healthy adults to estimate repertoire size and the extent of clonotype sharing between individuals. To increase sequencing depth and limit assay-specific biases, different laboratories used diverse techniques to prepare libraries and sequence TCR repertoires. Between about 0.9 and 10 billion PBMCs per donor were obtained by leukapheresis. Points the paper makes about the study in general: Rarefaction of sorted-subset datasets indicated incomplete sequencing despite the large sequencing depth. When a few donors were compared, the shared fraction of clonotypes was about 5% for naive CD4, 3% to 4% for naive CD8, 2% to 2.5% for memory CD4, and less than 0.45% for memory CD8. Based on pairwise subsampling, the degree of clonotype sharing among donors was expected to be affected by sequencing depth. Compared with non-shared clonotypes, the clonotypes found in all four sorted-subset donors had higher generation probabilities. Because the study included a small number of donors, the genetic and exposure-history diversity represented was limited. Naive subsets generally had larger estimated clonotype richness than memory subsets. Sampling was restricted to blood, and TCR repertoires in tissues likely differ from the TCR repertoires found in blood.

CDR1 SNHLY and CDR2 FYNNEI were looked up in the germline V gene. From the cysteine up to the phenylalanine, the CDR3 has a length of 13 residues. Only the CDR3 region is kept as DNA, spanning 39 bases read in frame from base 1. Using the deep immunoSEQ assay, multiplex PCR amplified TCR CDR3 regions from genomic DNA. Extracted genomic DNA from each cell subset was distributed evenly across all wells of several immunoSEQ 96-well plates, and each plate was treated as a replicate. For sorted subsets, approximately 200 ng of genomic DNA, equivalent to some 33,000 T cell genomes, went into each replicate PCR. The purified libraries were quantified using a Qubit 3.0 fluorometer, sized with a Bioanalyzer 2100, and then quantified again using the KAPA Library Quantification kit. Every immunoSEQ 96-well plate was sequenced on a dedicated single-read 150-cycle Illumina NextSeq 550 flow cell. Per the source publication's procedure: Because only junctional sequences without quality scores were contained in the immunoSEQ output, filtering matching that applied to full-length reads could not be performed. Sequences were annotated with PyIR, a Python wrapper for IgBLAST v1.9, and V/J genes and CDR3 were assigned using IMGT germline references. Reads were removed for weak V/J assignments (E-value above 1e-6), missing CDR3, stop codons, out-of-frame junctions, or ambiguous translated residues. V3J clonotypes were defined as sequences sharing an identical inferred V gene, J gene, and CDR3 amino acid sequence. Percentage overlap between repertoires was computed as shared unique clonotypes divided by the size of the smaller repertoire. RTK rarefaction, the Chao1 estimator, and Recon v2.1 estimates of unobserved clonotypes were used to assess repertoire richness. OLGA was used to compute generation probabilities for all TCRbeta clonotypes that the gDNA method yielded from a few donors. This immuneACCESS table, as held by TCRdb, lists in-frame sequences with V and J called but not all clones. Of the missing ones, under half trace to an unresolved V gene in checked studies; the others have no known cause. The V and J calls and clone size were taken over from that table, and D and trimming were inferred from the DNA. In this sample the table shows around 2,000,000 clones, roughly 94% of which occur a single time. The ten largest clones take up 0.1% to 0.15% of the sample.

Healthy HIV-negative adults with no recently reported acute infections or vaccinations were included as donors. Every donor was a Caucasian adult living in Nashville, Tennessee, USA. CD4+ T cells were enriched through magnetic negative selection, after which naive cells were positively selected on CD45RA and the remaining negative fraction served as the memory subset. After blood collection by leukapheresis, PBMCs were isolated using Ficoll-Histopaque density gradient centrifugation and then cryopreserved in the vapor phase of liquid nitrogen. Purity and quantity of every magnetically sorted T cell population were checked by analytical flow cytometry. From each sorted fraction, genomic DNA was isolated and quantified by UV absorbance on a Nanodrop 2000c. Remarks on this clone: The antigen this receptor binds is unknown. The junction departs from the called germline gene at one end, perhaps through a read error.

The receptor chain draws on TRBV2 and TRBJ1-3; the D gene cannot be named for sure. This clonotype was obtained from a man younger than 35 in good health. Material: naive CD4+ T cells sorted from blood. The intended sense of this specimen's cell subset or site label: CD45RA+ positively selected. The CDR3 region has the sequence CASREGEGNTIYF. The DNA sequence follows: TGTGCCAGCAGAGAAGGCGAGGGAAACACCATATATTTT.